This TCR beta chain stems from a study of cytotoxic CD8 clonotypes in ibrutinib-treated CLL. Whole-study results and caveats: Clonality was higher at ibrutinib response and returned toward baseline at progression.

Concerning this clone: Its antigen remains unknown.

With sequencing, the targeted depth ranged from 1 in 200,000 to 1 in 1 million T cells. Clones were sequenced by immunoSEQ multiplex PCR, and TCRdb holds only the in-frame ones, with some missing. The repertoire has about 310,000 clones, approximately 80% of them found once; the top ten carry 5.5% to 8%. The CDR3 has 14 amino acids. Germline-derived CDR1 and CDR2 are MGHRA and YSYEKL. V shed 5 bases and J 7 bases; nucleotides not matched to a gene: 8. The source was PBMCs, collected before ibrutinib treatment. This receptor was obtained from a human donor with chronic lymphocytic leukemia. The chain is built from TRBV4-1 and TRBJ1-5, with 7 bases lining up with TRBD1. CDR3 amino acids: CASSTTGWRQPQHF. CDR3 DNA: TGCGCCAGCAGCACGACAGGGTGGAGGCAGCCCCAGCATTTT.